This is a list of T cell receptor beta chains from one sample in a study of sequential checkpoint blockade in melanoma. Produced via immunoSEQ multiplex PCR; TCRdb's table is partial and in-frame only. The repertoire holds several thousand clones, with 50% to 75% as singletons. The sequences come from CD8+ T cells sorted from blood (inferred from file names), collected from a patient given nivolumab and ipilimumab in sequence. The receptors come from a human donor with melanoma. Both conserved end residues are part of each CDR3. D genes are given only for firm matches. Clone size is shown for a subset of rows, as once, few, many or a class of expanded clone.

D: TRBD2
size: .
V: TRBV11-2
J: TRBJ2-7
CDR3: CASSYSGVYEQYF
DNA: TGTGCCAGCAGCTACAGCGGGGTCTACGAGCAGTACTTC

D: .
size: .
V: TRBV14
J: TRBJ1-1
CDR3: CASSPVGATTEAFF
DNA: TGTGCCAGCAGCCCCGTGGGGGCGACCACTGAAGCTTTCTTT

D: TRBD1
size: medium-sized
V: TRBV28
J: TRBJ1-1
CDR3: CASTGDRGSPEAFF
DNA: TGTGCCAGCACCGGGGACAGGGGCTCCCCTGAAGCTTTCTTT

D: TRBD2
size: .
V: TRBV5-5
J: TRBJ2-5
CDR3: CASSFGAGGQETQYF
DNA: TGTGCCAGCAGCTTCGGAGCGGGGGGCCAAGAGACCCAGTACTTC

D: .
size: few
V: TRBV4-1
J: TRBJ2-7
CDR3: CASSQDVSYEQYF
DNA: TGCGCCAGCAGCCAAGACGTTTCCTACGAGCAGTACTTC

D: .
size: .
V: TRBV14
J: TRBJ1-4
CDR3: CASSQGGAGTNEKLFF
DNA: TGTGCCAGCAGCCAAGGAGGAGCCGGGACTAATGAAAAACTGTTTTTT

D: .
size: .
V: TRBV7-2
J: TRBJ1-2
CDR3: CASSDTGFVYGYTF
DNA: TGTGCCAGCAGCGATACAGGGTTCGTGTACGGCTACACCTTC

D: .
size: .
V: TRBV5-6
J: TRBJ2-7
CDR3: CASSDLTGMLSYEQYF
DNA: TGTGCCAGCAGCGACCTAACCGGGATGTTGTCCTACGAGCAGTACTTC

D: .
size: .
V: TRBV9
J: TRBJ2-2
CDR3: CASSAPLASLNTGELFF
DNA: TGTGCCAGCAGCGCCCCTCTAGCTAGCCTTAACACCGGGGAGCTGTTTTTT

D: TRBD1
size: .
V: TRBV5-1
J: TRBJ2-7
CDR3: CASSPGQGVTYEQYF
DNA: TGCGCCAGCAGCCCGGGACAGGGGGTGACCTACGAGCAGTACTTC

D: .
size: .
V: TRBV30
J: TRBJ1-1
CDR3: CAWSVALNTEAFF
DNA: TGTGCCTGGAGTGTGGCCCTGAACACTGAAGCTTTCTTT

D: TRBD1
size: .
V: TRBV5-1
J: TRBJ1-4
CDR3: CASSPQTGGYEKLFF
DNA: TGCGCCAGCTCACCCCAGACAGGGGGATATGAAAAACTGTTTTTT

D: TRBD1
size: .
V: TRBV7-9
J: TRBJ2-6
CDR3: CASSLKGAPSGANVLTF
DNA: TGTGCCAGCAGCTTAAAGGGGGCGCCCTCTGGGGCCAACGTCCTGACTTTC

D: TRBD1
size: .
V: TRBV29-1
J: TRBJ2-7
CDR3: CSVEGWGTGAYEQYF
DNA: TGCAGCGTTGAAGGGTGGGGGACAGGGGCCTACGAGCAGTACTTC

D: .
size: few
V: TRBV7-9
J: TRBJ2-7
CDR3: CASTPLGTYEQYF
DNA: TGTGCAAGCACCCCACTGGGCACCTACGAGCAGTACTTC

D: TRBD1
size: few
V: TRBV29-1
J: TRBJ2-7
CDR3: CSVYLRDRGYEQYF
DNA: TGCAGCGTTTACCTCAGGGACAGGGGCTACGAGCAGTACTTC

D: .
size: .
V: TRBV4-1
J: TRBJ2-7
CDR3: CASSRSQATAYEQYF
DNA: TGCGCCAGCAGCCGCTCTCAGGCGACAGCCTACGAGCAGTACTTC